Below are 7 T cell receptor beta chains sequenced from a single sample in a study of cytomegalovirus exposure and HLA in healthy donors. PCR employed 60 Vbeta and 13 Jbeta primers. TCRdb keeps only in-frame clones here, not all; method: immunoSEQ multiplex PCR. The sample lists some 130,000 clones; roughly three quarters were seen once. Sequencing was carried out using PBMCs. Receptors were obtained from a man aged 18 to 29 in good health and CMV-seronegative.

V usage is TRBV4-2 and J usage is TRBJ2-7; 7 bases match TRBD1. The CDR3 runs 19 residues. Germline V gene sequence: CDR1 LGHNA, CDR2 YNFKEQ. With 0 bases clipped from V and 5 bases from J, the junction kept 19 bases outside the gene matches. The DNA of the CDR3 is TGTGCCAGCAGCCAAGATTTGGGGTGGACAGGAGGAAAGATGCACGAGCAGTACTTC. It is translated as CASSQDLGWTGGKMHEQYF.

The chain links TRBV10-2 to TRBJ1-1, with D possibly being TRBD1 (5 bases). The length of the CDR3 is 16 residues. V shed 6 bases and J shed 2 bases, with 19 bases lying between them. Germline CDR1 WSHSY, CDR2 SAAADI. CDR3 coding DNA: TGCGCCAGCAGCCCTTCCCAACGACAGTTCAACACTGAAGCTTTCTTT. This codes for CASSPSQRQFNTEAFF.

The rearrangement uses TRBV29-1 and TRBJ2-7, with 14 nucleotides matching TRBD2. This CDR3 comprises 14 residues. V was pared by 3 bases and J by 7 bases, with 5 bases of the junction left unmatched. CDR1 is SQVTM and CDR2 is ANQGSEA in the germline V gene. The CDR3 nucleotides read TGCAGCGTTGATTCGGGACTAGCGGGAGAAGAGCAGTACTTC. It encodes CSVDSGLAGEEQYF.

CDR3 region: CASSRGSSGYNEQFF. The CDR3 DNA reads as TGTGCCAGCAGCCGCGGTTCTAGCGGATACAATGAGCAGTTCTTC. The V and J genes are TRBV6-5 and TRBJ2-1, with 7 positions matching TRBD2. V lost 6 bases and J lost 4; bases outside the gene matches: 9. The CDR3 has 15 residues. Germline CDR1 MNHEY, CDR2 SVGAGI.

The genes are TRBV5-1 and TRBJ1-2, with TRBD1 matching 10 bases. The V and J ends lost 3 bases and 4 bases, in that order; junction bases with no gene match: 6. Germline CDR1 and CDR2: SGHRS and YFSETQ. CDR3 length: 15 amino acids. The chain's CDR3 is CASSSTGTGAYGYTF. The CDR3 bases are TGCGCCAGCAGCTCGACCGGGACAGGGGCCTATGGCTACACCTTC.

The genes are TRBV6-1 and TRBJ1-1, with a possible D match to TRBD1 (6 bases). V lost 3 bases, J lost 4 bases, and 15 bases lay in between. This CDR3 contains 15 residues. Germline lookup yields CDR1 MNHNS and CDR2 SASEGT. The CDR3 spells CASSDWTEGVTEAFF. CDR3 nucleotides: TGTGCCAGCAGTGACTGGACAGAAGGAGTCACTGAAGCTTTCTTT.

This chain uses TRBV11-2 with TRBJ1-3; D not certain. Germline V gene data show CDR1 as SGHAT and CDR2 as FQNNGV. The V and J ends lost 8 bases and 4 bases respectively, with 9 bases between them. The CDR3 loop spans 12 amino acids. DNA for the CDR3: TGTGCCAGCGGGGAGGGCGGAAACACCATATATTTT. It codes for CASGEGGNTIYF.